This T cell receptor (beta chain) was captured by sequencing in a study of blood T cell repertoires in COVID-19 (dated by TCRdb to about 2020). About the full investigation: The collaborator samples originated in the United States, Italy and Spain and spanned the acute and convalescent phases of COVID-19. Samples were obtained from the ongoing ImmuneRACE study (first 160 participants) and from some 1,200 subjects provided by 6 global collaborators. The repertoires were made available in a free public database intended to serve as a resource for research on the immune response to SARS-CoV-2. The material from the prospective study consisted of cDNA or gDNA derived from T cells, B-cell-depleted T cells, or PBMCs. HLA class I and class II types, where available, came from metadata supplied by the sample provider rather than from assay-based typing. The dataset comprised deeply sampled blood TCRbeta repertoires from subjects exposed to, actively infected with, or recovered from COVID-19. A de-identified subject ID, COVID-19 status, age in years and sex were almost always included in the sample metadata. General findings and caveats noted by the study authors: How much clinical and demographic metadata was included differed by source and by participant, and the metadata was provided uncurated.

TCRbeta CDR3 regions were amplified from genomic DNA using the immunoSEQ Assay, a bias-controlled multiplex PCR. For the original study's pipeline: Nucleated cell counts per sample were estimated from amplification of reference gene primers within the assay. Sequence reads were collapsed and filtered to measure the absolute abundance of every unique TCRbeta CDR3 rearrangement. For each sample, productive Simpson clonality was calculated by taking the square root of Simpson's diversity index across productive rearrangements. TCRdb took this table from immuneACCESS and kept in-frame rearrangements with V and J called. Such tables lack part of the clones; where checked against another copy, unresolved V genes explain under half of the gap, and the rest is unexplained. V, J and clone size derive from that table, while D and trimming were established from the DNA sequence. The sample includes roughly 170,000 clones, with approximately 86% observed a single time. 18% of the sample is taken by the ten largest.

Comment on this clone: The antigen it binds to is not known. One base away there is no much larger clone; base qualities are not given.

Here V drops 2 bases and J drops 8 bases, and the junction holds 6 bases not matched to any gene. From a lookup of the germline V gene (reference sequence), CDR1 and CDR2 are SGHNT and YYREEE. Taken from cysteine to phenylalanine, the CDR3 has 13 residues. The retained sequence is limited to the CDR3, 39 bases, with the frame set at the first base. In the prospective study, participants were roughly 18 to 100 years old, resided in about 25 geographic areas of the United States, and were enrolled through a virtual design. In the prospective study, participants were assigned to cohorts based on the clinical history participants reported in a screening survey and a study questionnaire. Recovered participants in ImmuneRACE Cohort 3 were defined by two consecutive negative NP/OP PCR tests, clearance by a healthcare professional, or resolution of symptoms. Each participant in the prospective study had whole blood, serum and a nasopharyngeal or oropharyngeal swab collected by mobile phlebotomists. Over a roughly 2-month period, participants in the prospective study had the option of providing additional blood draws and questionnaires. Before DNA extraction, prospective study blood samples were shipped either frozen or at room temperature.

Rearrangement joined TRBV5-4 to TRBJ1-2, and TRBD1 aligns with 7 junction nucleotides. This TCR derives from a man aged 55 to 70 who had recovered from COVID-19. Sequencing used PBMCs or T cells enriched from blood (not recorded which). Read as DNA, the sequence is TGTGCCAGCAGCTTACCAGGGGGAGGAGGCTACACCTTC. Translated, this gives CASSLPGGGGYTF.